One sample yielded the 25 T cell receptor beta chains listed below, sequenced in a study of T cells expressing NK-cell markers. TCRdb reanalyzed the 5' RACE reads and collapses them to one entry per CDR3 protein, without DNA. The sample has 150,000 or so distinct CDR3 sequences, and its top ten clones hold over 35%. The sequencing input was blood T cells: a sorted CD56 or NKG2C T cell subset, CD4+ or CD8+ T cells, or bulk PBMC T cells (not recorded which). These receptors all stem from a woman aged 45-60 years in good health.

The J gene is TRBJ2-1, the V gene TRBV24-1. This CDR3 has 16 amino acids. Germline V lookup: CDR1 KGHDR, CDR2 SFDVKD. This CDR3 reads CATSDVDKTTYNEQFF.

The genes are TRBV27 and TRBJ2-5; TCRdb's D gene call, TRBD2, goes unchecked for lack of DNA. This CDR3 spans 13 amino acids. The V gene's germline CDR1 is MNHEY and CDR2 SMNVEV (reference sequence). This chain's CDR3 is CASSPSFGATQYF.

The chain has TRBV4-2 and TRBJ2-2. The CDR3 has 12 amino acids. CDR1 is LGHNA and CDR2 is YNFKEQ in the germline V gene. The CDR3: CAVLKEAGELFF.

This chain links TRBV29-1 with TRBJ2-2. There are 13 residues in the CDR3. Germline assignment: CDR1 SQVTM and CDR2 ANQGSEA. This CDR3 reads CSATFLRTGELFF.

The V and J genes are TRBV7-2 and TRBJ2-7; TCRdb lists TRBD2, though no DNA is available to test this call. The CDR3 spans 16 residues. CDR1 is SGHTA and CDR2 is FQGNSA in the germline V gene. The CDR3 is CASSLVGWEGHYEQYF.

This chain connects TRBV27 to TRBJ1-2; the TCRdb call, TRBD1, lacks DNA for checking. The CDR3 loop spans 15 amino acids. Looked up from germline, CDR1 is MNHEY and CDR2 is SMNVEV (reference sequence). The chain's CDR3 is CASRGDRGSGYGYTF.

This chain connects TRBV12-3 or TRBV12-4 to TRBJ2-1. This CDR3 comprises 13 residues. The CDR3 is CASSSSAVYEQFF.

This chain uses TRBV11-3 with TRBJ2-1; the D call of TRBD2 rests on TCRdb alone, since no DNA is present to check it. Germline V gives CDR1 SGHNT, CDR2 YENEEA. This CDR3 is built from 13 residues. The CDR3: CATAGGWNNEQFF.

The V and J genes are TRBV25-1 and TRBJ2-2; TCRdb lists TRBD1, though no DNA is available to test this call. The CDR3 consists of 18 residues. The germline V gene encodes CDR1 MGHDK and CDR2 SYGVNS. The CDR3 sequence: CASSEYGTRDGFTGELFF.

The chain combines TRBV7-9 with TRBJ2-7; the D call from TCRdb, TRBD1, cannot be confirmed without DNA. Germline CDR1 is SEHNR and CDR2 is FQNEAQ (reference sequence). The CDR3 is made up of 13 amino acids. The CDR3 here is CASSHPGAPEQYF.

This chain uses TRBV29-1 with TRBJ2-1; as DNA is missing, the TRBD1 call by TCRdb cannot be tested. The CDR3 sequence is 14 residues long. The germline V gene encodes CDR1 SQVTM and CDR2 ANQGSEA. CDR3 sequence reads: CSVDTAGVWDEQFF.

The V gene is TRBV4-1, the J gene TRBJ2-7; as DNA is missing, the TRBD2 call by TCRdb cannot be tested. The germline gives CDR1 MGHRA, CDR2 YSYEKL. The CDR3 extends over 16 amino acids. The chain's CDR3 is CASSQVVRGSLYEQYF.

The chain links TRBV12-3 or TRBV12-4 to TRBJ1-2; TCRdb reports TRBD1, a call that lacks DNA to check it against. This CDR3 comprises 15 residues. The CDR3 is CASSLANGQVHGYTF.

CDR3 region: CASRFSFMGSYEQYF. The chain has TRBV5-8 and TRBJ2-7. Germline CDR1 reads SGHTS; CDR2 reads YDEGEE. The CDR3 contains 15 residues.

This rearrangement joins TRBV27 to TRBJ2-1; lacking DNA, the TRBD2 call made by TCRdb goes unchecked. This CDR3 has 13 amino acids. The germline V gene has CDR1 MNHEY and CDR2 SMNVEV (reference sequence). CDR3 region: CASSWAGDTEQFF.

The chain combines TRBV3-1 with TRBJ1-3; the D gene TCRdb calls, TRBD1, cannot be checked with no DNA. Germline CDR1 and CDR2: LGHDT and YNNKEL (reference sequence). The CDR3 sequence is 15 residues long. CDR3 loop: CASSQDNRGGNTIYF.

The rearrangement uses TRBV21-1 and TRBJ2-1; TCRdb proposes TRBD1, but this gene call is untestable without DNA. TRBV21-1 is shown as a pseudogene. The CDR3 is 17 residues long. CDR3 region: CASSKALSGQDYNEQFF.

This chain links TRBV27 with TRBJ2-7; with no DNA, the TCRdb D assignment of TRBD1 cannot be verified. This CDR3 is built from 13 residues. Germline assignment: CDR1 MNHEY and CDR2 SMNVEV (reference sequence). CDR3 protein: CASSYTGPDEQYF.

This chain links TRBV12-3 or TRBV12-4 with TRBJ1-5; without DNA, the TCRdb call of TRBD1 cannot be checked. The CDR3 covers 14 residues. The CDR3 region is CASSLRAGNQPQHF.

This sequence joins TRBV6-5 and TRBJ2-2. The CDR3 totals 14 residues. CDR1 is MNHEY, CDR2 SVGAGI, per germline. The CDR3 sequence is CASSYSPNTGELFF.

The chain recombines TRBV7-9 with TRBJ2-5; TCRdb's assignment of TRBD2 cannot be checked, as there is no DNA. The CDR3 totals 13 residues. CDR1 SEHNR and CDR2 FQNEAQ come from the germline V gene (reference sequence). The CDR3 loop is CASSPRLAKTQYF.

The chain recombines TRBV10-1 with TRBJ2-5; TCRdb's D gene call, TRBD2, goes unchecked for lack of DNA. The CDR3 runs 15 residues. Per germline, CDR1 WNHNN and CDR2 SYGVQD (reference sequence). The chain's CDR3 is CASSESGDGLETQYF.

This chain uses TRBV27 with TRBJ2-5; TCRdb calls TRBD1, which cannot be checked without DNA. This CDR3 is 15 amino acids long. CDR1 MNHEY and CDR2 SMNVEV come from the germline V gene (reference sequence). CDR3 loop: CASSPGTGLRETQYF.

The J gene is TRBJ2-5, the V gene TRBV27; TCRdb proposes TRBD1, but this gene call is untestable without DNA. The CDR3 loop spans 15 amino acids. Germline V gene lookup returns CDR1 MNHEY and CDR2 SMNVEV (reference sequence). This chain's CDR3 is CASSPWTGQQETQYF.

CDR3 in amino acids: CASSLDGPNEKLFF. The rearrangement links TRBV12-3 or TRBV12-4 to TRBJ1-4. The CDR3 is 14 amino acids.